This record looks at one T cell receptor (beta chain) sequence and its context. Its antigen is currently unknown. V gave up 2 bases and J gave up 5 bases, with 13 bases separating them. CDR3 length: 14 residues. CDR1 ENHRY and CDR2 SYGVKD come from the germline V gene. The sample is drawn from a study of shared clonotypes between healthy human individuals. General study results and limits: Memory subsets generally showed smaller estimated richness than naive subsets did. Lower generation probabilities were found for non-shared clonotypes than for those shared by all four donors.

Memory CD4+ cells were the fraction left after CD45RA+ naive selection. Data came from immunoSEQ multiplex PCR; TCRdb stores just in-frame clones and leaves some out. The repertoire holds about 1.4 million clones, with 96% as singletons. The sequenced sample was naive CD4+ T cells sorted from blood. Subset defined: CD45RA+ positively selected. The rearrangement links TRBV10-3 to TRBJ2-7; weak D call: TRBD1 (5 bases). This receptor was identified in a man in his thirties or forties in good health. The CDR3 sequence: CAISESDRNHEQYF. The CDR3 DNA is TGTGCCATCAGTGAGAGTGACAGAAACCACGAGCAGTACTTC.